The 27 T cell receptor beta chains given below trace back to one sample, sequenced in a study of shared clonotypes between healthy human individuals. Clones were sequenced by immunoSEQ multiplex PCR, and TCRdb holds only the in-frame ones, with some missing. Seen here are about 2.1 million clones, approximately 92% observed once, and the top ten hold approximately 1.7%. The naive CD8 subset, CD45RO-negative cells positively selected for CCR7, excluded terminally differentiated effector memory CD45RA+ cells. The sample consisted of naive CD8+ T cells from PBMCs. Receptors were obtained from a man younger than 30 in good health. Some clones in this sample may be carry-over from other donors' samples.

The V and J genes are TRBV7-9 and TRBJ1-2, with D unresolved. The CDR3 runs to 16 residues. Trimming removed 4 bases from V and 3 bases from J, with 18 bases in between. In germline, CDR1 is SEHNR, CDR2 FQNEAQ (reference sequence). The CDR3 region is CASSSLLSALYYGYTF. The CDR3 DNA follows: TGTGCCAGCAGCTCCCTACTCTCCGCCCTTTACTATGGCTACACCTTC.

The chain employs TRBV21-1 and TRBJ1-1. TRBV21-1 is tagged as a pseudogene. CDR3 length equals 15 residues. CDR3 loop: CASSKGSRGGTEAFF. For the CDR3, the DNA is TGTGCCAGCAGCAAAGGAAGCAGGGGAGGCACTGAAGCTTTCTTT.

Notes on this clone: The sample has other DNA sequences that encode this CDR3 too. The chain joins TRBV29-1 to TRBJ1-1; D remains ambiguous. The CDR3 totals 11 residues. The germline gives CDR1 SQVTM, CDR2 ANQGSEA. V was cut by 5 bases and J by 2 bases, with 6 bases left in between. DNA for the CDR3: TGCAGCGTTTGGGGTAACACTGAAGCTTTCTTT. Protein sequence: CSVWGNTEAFF.

This clone was observed a single time. The chain carries TRBV27 and TRBJ2-7, with a possible D match to TRBD1 (5 bases). This CDR3 contains 14 residues. The germline V and J ends were trimmed by 3 bases and 0 bases, with 9 bases remaining between them. CDR1 MNHEY and CDR2 SMNVEV come from the germline V gene (reference sequence). The CDR3 loop reads CASSFLDNSYEQYF. The CDR3 DNA reads TGTGCCAGCAGTTTCTTGGACAACTCCTACGAGCAGTACTTC.

In this sample, this clone turned up once. This chain uses TRBV6-6 with TRBJ1-1, with unresolved D. The germline CDR1 and CDR2 sequences are MNHNY and SVGAGI (reference sequence). The CDR3 totals 12 residues. Trimming pared 0 bases from V and 7 bases from J, leaving 6 bases between. The CDR3 region has the DNA TGTGCCAGCAGTTACTCAGAGCTTGAAGCTTTCTTT. It encodes CASSYSELEAFF.

The chain joins TRBV27 to TRBJ2-3, with 11 positions matching TRBD2. The CDR3 is made up of 18 amino acids. Germline V lookup: CDR1 MNHEY, CDR2 SMNVEV (reference sequence). Trimming at V came to 7 bases and at J to 3 bases, leaving 15 bases not matched to a gene. This CDR3 is CASNQYRRGLADTDTQYF. CDR3 DNA sequence: TGTGCCAGCAACCAATATAGGAGGGGACTAGCGGATACAGATACGCAGTATTTT.

This clone was detected only once. V gene TRBV28 combines with J gene TRBJ2-3, with D uncertain. V was trimmed by 6 bases and J by 0 bases, leaving 10 bases between them. The CDR3 loop spans 14 amino acids. The germline CDR1 and CDR2 sequences are MDHEN and SYDVKM. The CDR3 nucleotides read TGTGCCAGCAGCTACGCGGTTAGCACAGATACGCAGTATTTT. Translated: CASSYAVSTDTQYF.

V is TRBV4-3 and J is TRBJ2-7, with 8 bases fitting TRBD2. Unmatched junction bases numbered 11, after V lost 0 bases and J lost 1 base. Germline values: CDR1 LGHNA, CDR2 YSLEER. CDR3 size: 18 residues. CDR3 loop: CASSQDPLIAGPSYEQYF. The DNA of the CDR3 is TGCGCCAGCAGCCAAGATCCCCTTATAGCGGGACCTTCCTACGAGCAGTACTTC.

The V gene is TRBV13, the J gene TRBJ2-1; either TRBD1 or TRBD2 may supply D (5 bases each). The CDR3 totals 14 residues. Germline lookup yields CDR1 PRHDT and CDR2 FYEKMQ (reference sequence). The V end was cut by 2 bases, the J end by 5 bases, with 10 bases between. The CDR3 sequence: CASSLRGRDNEQFF. The CDR3 region has the DNA TGTGCCAGCAGCTTACGGGGCCGCGACAATGAGCAGTTCTTC.

The V and J genes are TRBV6-1 and TRBJ2-7; 7 nucleotides align to TRBD2. CDR1 and CDR2 from the germline V gene are MNHNS and SASEGT. The CDR3 is made up of 17 amino acids. Trimming at V came to 3 bases and at J to 4 bases, leaving 15 bases not matched to a gene. The CDR3 region is CASSDPWEGWKTYEQYF. Written as DNA, the CDR3 is TGTGCCAGCAGTGACCCCTGGGAGGGTTGGAAGACTTACGAGCAGTACTTC.

The rearrangement joins TRBV19 to TRBJ2-7; the match to TRBD2 covers 10 bases. Losses at the gene ends were 5 bases for V and 2 bases for J; bases not matched to a gene: 6. The germline CDR1 and CDR2 sequences are LNHDA and SQIVND (reference sequence). This CDR3 spans 15 amino acids. The CDR3 sequence: CASSPTSGRAYEQYF. The CDR3 bases are TGTGCCAGTAGTCCGACTAGCGGGCGCGCCTACGAGCAGTACTTC.

The chain combines TRBV4-1 with TRBJ2-2; 9 bases agree with TRBD2. There are 16 residues in the CDR3. The ends lost 2 bases at V and 1 base at J; junction bases unmatched: 2. Germline V gene data show CDR1 as MGHRA and CDR2 as YSYEKL. The CDR3: CASSQRLAVNTGELFF. DNA of the CDR3: TGCGCCAGCAGCCAAAGACTAGCGGTGAACACCGGGGAGCTGTTTTTT.

The rearrangement uses TRBV2 and TRBJ1-2; the D gene is possibly TRBD1 (5 bases). V lost 7 bases, J lost 8 bases, and 11 bases lay in between. The CDR3 extends over 11 amino acids. The germline CDR1 and CDR2 sequences are SNHLY and FYNNEI. The CDR3 DNA reads TGTGCCAGCAACGGGGCGGGAGGCTACACCTTC. Its protein product is CASNGAGGYTF.

The chain combines TRBV7-2 with TRBJ2-2; D is unresolved. The CDR3 loop spans 14 amino acids. Germline CDR1 reads SGHTA; CDR2 reads FQGNSA. V dropped 4 bases and J dropped 4 bases, with 10 bases sitting between them. The CDR3 loop reads CASSYGLSTGELFF. DNA for the CDR3: TGTGCCAGCAGCTACGGCCTTAGCACCGGGGAGCTGTTTTTT.

This chain joins TRBV7-3 and TRBJ2-5; the D gene is possibly TRBD1 (7 bases). V was pared by 5 bases and J by 5 bases, with 15 bases between. The germline gives CDR1 SGHTA, CDR2 FQGTGA. CDR3 length: 14 amino acids. This CDR3 is CASSPTGRMETQYF. The CDR3 DNA follows: TGTGCCAGCAGCCCGACAGGGAGGATGGAGACCCAGTACTTC. The variable domain in full, with the rest retrieved from reference TRBV7-3 and TRBJ2-5, is GAGVSQTPSNKVTEKGKYVELRCDPISGHTALYWYRQSLGQGPEFLIYFQGTGAADDSGLPNDRFFAVRPEGSVSTLKIQRTERGDSAVYLCASSPTGRMETQYFGPGTRLLVL.

A single count supports this clone. V is TRBV2 and J is TRBJ2-7, with 8 bases that match TRBD2. There are 15 residues in the CDR3. V was clipped by 6 bases and J by 3 bases; unmatched bases: 10. Germline CDR1 and CDR2: SNHLY and FYNNEI. The CDR3 spells CASRFLAGRGYEQYF. The CDR3 DNA is TGTGCCAGCAGGTTCCTTGCCGGGAGGGGCTACGAGCAGTACTTC.

The V and J genes are TRBV7-9 and TRBJ2-7; a possible D gene is TRBD1 (6 bases). The CDR3 has 12 residues. Looked up from germline, CDR1 is SEHNR and CDR2 is FQNEAQ (reference sequence). Trimming stripped 5 bases from V and 4 bases from J, with 9 bases between. In DNA form, the CDR3 reads TGTGCCAGCAGCCAGGACAGTTACGAGCAGTACTTC. Its translation is CASSQDSYEQYF.

This clone was counted only a few times. Other DNA sequences in this specimen translate into the identical CDR3. CDR3 coding DNA: TGTGCCAGTAGTATAGACCTGCCGTATGAGCAGTACTTC. Protein: CASSIDLPYEQYF. The rearrangement links TRBV19 to TRBJ2-7; D is unclear. The CDR3 is made up of 13 amino acids. Trimming removed 0 bases at V and 7 bases at J, with 10 bases between. Germline CDR1 is LNHDA and CDR2 is SQIVND (reference sequence).

The genes are TRBV27 and TRBJ2-7; D unresolved. This CDR3 contains 13 residues. V lost 5 bases, J lost 2 bases, and 10 bases lay in between. In germline, CDR1 is MNHEY, CDR2 SMNVEV (reference sequence). The CDR3 region is CASSPSQTYEQYF. CDR3 nucleotide sequence: TGTGCCAGCAGTCCGTCACAGACCTACGAGCAGTACTTC.

This clone appeared a single time. The V and J genes are TRBV7-9 and TRBJ2-7; 9 positions match TRBD1. Germline CDR1 is SEHNR and CDR2 is FQNEAQ (reference sequence). J lost 5 bases, V lost 5 bases, and 7 bases had no gene match. The CDR3 contains 14 residues. The CDR3 nucleotides read TGTGCCAGCAGCCTAACTGGACAGGGGCACGAGCAGTACTTC. Its translation: CASSLTGQGHEQYF.

The chain is built from TRBV28 and TRBJ2-7, with 7 bases lining up with TRBD1. Trimming cost V 6 bases and J 2 bases; bases outside gene matches: 22. This CDR3 contains 19 residues. Germline CDR1 reads MDHEN; CDR2 reads SYDVKM. CDR3 residues: CASRAHTRLGQVVAYEQYF. CDR3 sequence (DNA): TGTGCCAGCAGGGCTCATACTCGCCTCGGACAGGTGGTTGCCTACGAGCAGTACTTC.

This chain's CDR3 is CASLTEAGELFF. CDR3 coding DNA: TGTGCCAGCCTCACCGAGGCCGGGGAGCTGTTTTTT. The chain links TRBV6-1 to TRBJ2-2; D is unresolved. CDR3 length equals 12 residues. From germline, CDR1 is MNHNS and CDR2 SASEGT. Deletions cut 8 bases from V and 6 bases from J, with 10 bases between.

Concerning this clone: At the DNA level, this CDR3 is encoded by other sequences in the same sample as well. The V gene is TRBV19, the J gene TRBJ2-3, with a tentative D call TRBD1 (6 bases). V shed 3 bases and J shed 2 bases, with 12 bases lying between them. CDR1 is LNHDA, CDR2 SQIVND, per germline (reference sequence). The CDR3 contains 15 residues. The chain's CDR3 is CASSIRQGHTDTQYF. CDR3 bases: TGTGCCAGTAGTATCAGGCAGGGACACACAGATACGCAGTATTTT.

The J gene is TRBJ2-7, the V gene TRBV19; 9 nucleotides match TRBD1. The CDR3 contains 15 residues. Germline-derived CDR1 and CDR2 are LNHDA and SQIVND (reference sequence). J was trimmed by 0 bases and V by 6 bases; bases with no gene match: 6. CDR3 sequence reads: CASRGGQGHSYEQYF. The CDR3 nucleotides are TGTGCCAGTAGGGGGGGACAGGGACACTCCTACGAGCAGTACTTC.

There are a few counts of this clone. This rearrangement joins TRBV19 to TRBJ1-5; 7 bases line up with TRBD1. Unmatched junction bases numbered 4, after V lost 5 bases and J lost 6 bases. The CDR3 totals 13 residues. Germline CDR1 reads LNHDA; CDR2 reads SQIVND (reference sequence). The CDR3 loop reads CASSRDSRQPQHF. CDR3 coding DNA: TGTGCCAGTAGTCGGGACAGTCGTCAGCCCCAGCATTTT.

The chain is built from TRBV6-1 and TRBJ1-1; D perhaps matches TRBD1 (5 bases). Germline V gives CDR1 MNHNS, CDR2 SASEGT. V was shortened by 0 bases and J by 5 bases, with 13 bases between the two germline ends. This CDR3 contains 15 residues. The CDR3 DNA reads as TGTGCCAGCAGTGAAGCGCAGGGCCTGGGGACTGAAGCTTTCTTT. Protein: CASSEAQGLGTEAFF.

The chain is built from TRBV4-1 and TRBJ2-7, with 14 bases that match TRBD2. Losses at the gene ends were 4 bases for V and 3 bases for J; bases not matched to a gene: 2. This CDR3 is 15 amino acids long. Germline CDR1 MGHRA, CDR2 YSYEKL. In DNA form, the CDR3 reads TGCGCCAGCAGCCTCGGGACTAGCGGGAGCTACGAGCAGTACTTC. Translation gives CASSLGTSGSYEQYF.